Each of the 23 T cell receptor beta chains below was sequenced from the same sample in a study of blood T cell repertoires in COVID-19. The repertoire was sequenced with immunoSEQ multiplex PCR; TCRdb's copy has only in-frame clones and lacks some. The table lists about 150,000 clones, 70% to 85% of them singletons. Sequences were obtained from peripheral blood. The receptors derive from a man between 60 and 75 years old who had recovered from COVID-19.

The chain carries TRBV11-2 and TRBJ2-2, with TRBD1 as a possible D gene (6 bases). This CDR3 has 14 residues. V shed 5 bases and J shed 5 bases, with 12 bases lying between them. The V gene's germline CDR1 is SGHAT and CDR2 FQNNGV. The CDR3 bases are TGTGCCAGCAGCGTCCTACAGGGAACCGGGGAGCTGTTTTTT. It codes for CASSVLQGTGELFF.

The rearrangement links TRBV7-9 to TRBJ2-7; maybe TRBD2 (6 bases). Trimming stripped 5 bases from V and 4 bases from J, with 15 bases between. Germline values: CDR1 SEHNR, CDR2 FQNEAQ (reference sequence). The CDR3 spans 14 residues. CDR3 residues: CASSGTGGPYEQYF. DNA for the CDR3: TGTGCCAGCAGCGGGACCGGGGGACCATACGAGCAGTACTTC. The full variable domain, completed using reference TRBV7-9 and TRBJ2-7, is DTGVSQNPRHKITKRGQNVTFRCDPISEHNRLYWYRQTLGQGPEFLTYFQNEAQLEKSRLLSDRFSAERPKGSFSTLEIQRTEQGDSAMYLCASSGTGGPYEQYFGPGTRLTVT.

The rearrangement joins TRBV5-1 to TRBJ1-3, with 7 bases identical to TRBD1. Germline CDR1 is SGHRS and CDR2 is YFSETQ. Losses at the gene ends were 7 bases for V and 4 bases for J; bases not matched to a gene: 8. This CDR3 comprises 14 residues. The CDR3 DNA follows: TGCGCCAGCCAACAGGGGTCAATGGGAAACACCATATATTTT. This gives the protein CASQQGSMGNTIYF. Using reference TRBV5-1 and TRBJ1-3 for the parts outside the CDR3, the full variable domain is KAGVTQTPRYLIKTRGQQVTLSCSPISGHRSVSWYQQTPGQGLQFLFEYFSETQRNKGNFPGRFSGRQFSNSRSEMNVSTLELGDSALYLCASQQGSMGNTIYFGEGSWLTVV.

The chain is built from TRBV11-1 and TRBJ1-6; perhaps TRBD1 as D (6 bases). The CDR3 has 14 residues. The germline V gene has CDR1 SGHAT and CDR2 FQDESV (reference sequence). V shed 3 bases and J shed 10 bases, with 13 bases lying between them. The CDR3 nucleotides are TGTGCCAGCAGCTTGGACAGATCAATCTCACCCCTCCACTTT. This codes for CASSLDRSISPLHF.

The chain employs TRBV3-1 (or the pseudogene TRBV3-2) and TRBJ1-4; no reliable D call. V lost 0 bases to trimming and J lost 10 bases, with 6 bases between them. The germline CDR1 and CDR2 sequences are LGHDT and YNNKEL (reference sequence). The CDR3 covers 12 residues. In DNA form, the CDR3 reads TGTGCCAGCAGCCAAGATACCGGAAAACTGTTTTTT. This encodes CASSQDTGKLFF.

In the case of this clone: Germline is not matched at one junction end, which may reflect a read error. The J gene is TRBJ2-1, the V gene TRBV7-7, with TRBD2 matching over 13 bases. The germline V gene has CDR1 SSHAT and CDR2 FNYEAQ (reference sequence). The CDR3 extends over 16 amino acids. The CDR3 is CASSTTSGGPYNEQFF. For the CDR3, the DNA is TGTGCTAGCAGCACGACTAGCGGGGGGCCGTACAATGAGCAGTTCTTC.

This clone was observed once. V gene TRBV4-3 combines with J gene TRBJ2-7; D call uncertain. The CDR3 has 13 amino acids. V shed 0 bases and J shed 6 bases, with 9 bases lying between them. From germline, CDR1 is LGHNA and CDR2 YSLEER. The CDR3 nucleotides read TGCGCCAGCAGCCAAGAGCTAGGTGCCGAGCAGTACTTC. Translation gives CASSQELGAEQYF.

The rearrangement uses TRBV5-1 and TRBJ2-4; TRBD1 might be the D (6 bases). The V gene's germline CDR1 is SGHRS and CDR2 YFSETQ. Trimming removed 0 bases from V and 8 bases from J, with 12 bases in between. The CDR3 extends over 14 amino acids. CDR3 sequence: CASSLGGPGDIQYF. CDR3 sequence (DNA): TGCGCCAGCAGCTTGGGTGGCCCAGGGGACATTCAGTACTTC.

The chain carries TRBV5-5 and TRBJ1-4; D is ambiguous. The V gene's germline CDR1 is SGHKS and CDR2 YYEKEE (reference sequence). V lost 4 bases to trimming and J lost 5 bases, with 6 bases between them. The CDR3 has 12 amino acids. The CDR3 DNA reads TGTGCCAGCAGCATCGTAAATGAAAAACTGTTTTTT. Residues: CASSIVNEKLFF.

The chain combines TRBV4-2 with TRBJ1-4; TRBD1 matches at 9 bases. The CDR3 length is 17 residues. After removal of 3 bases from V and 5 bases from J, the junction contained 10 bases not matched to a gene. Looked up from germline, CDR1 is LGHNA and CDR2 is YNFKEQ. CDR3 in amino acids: CASSHVPTGGKNEKLFF. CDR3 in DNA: TGTGCCAGCAGCCACGTACCCACAGGGGGCAAAAATGAAAAACTGTTTTTT.

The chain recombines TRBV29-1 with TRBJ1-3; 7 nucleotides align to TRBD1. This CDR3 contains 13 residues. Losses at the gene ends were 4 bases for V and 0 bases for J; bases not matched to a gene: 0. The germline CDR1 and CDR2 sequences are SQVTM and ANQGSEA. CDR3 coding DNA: TGCAGCGTTGGGGACAGCTCTGGAAACACCATATATTTT. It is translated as CSVGDSSGNTIYF.

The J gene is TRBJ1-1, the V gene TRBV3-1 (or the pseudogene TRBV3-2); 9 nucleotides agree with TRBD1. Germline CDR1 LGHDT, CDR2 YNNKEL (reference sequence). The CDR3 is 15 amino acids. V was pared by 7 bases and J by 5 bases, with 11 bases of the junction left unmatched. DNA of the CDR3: TGTGCCAGCAACTCTTTTGGACAGGGGAAAACTGAAGCTTTCTTT. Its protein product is CASNSFGQGKTEAFF.

The CDR3 protein is CASGLVPTDYGYTF. The CDR3 DNA reads as TGTGCTAGTGGTTTGGTACCCACGGACTATGGCTACACCTTC. The rearrangement joins TRBV12-5 to TRBJ1-2; no clear D gene. The V end was cut by 0 bases, the J end by 3 bases, with 8 bases between. Germline V lookup: CDR1 LGHNT, CDR2 FRNRAP. The length of the CDR3 is 14 residues. The full variable domain, in which reference TRBV12-5 and TRBJ1-2 provide the parts outside the CDR3, is DARVTQTPRHKVTEMGQEVTMRCQPILGHNTVFWYRQTMMQGLELLAYFRNRAPLDDSGMPKDRFSAEMPDATLATLKIQPSEPRDSAVYFCASGLVPTDYGYTFGSGTRLTVV.

CDR3 sequence reads: CASSWERAYEQYF. The CDR3 DNA follows: TGTGCCAGCAGTTGGGAGCGGGCTTACGAGCAGTACTTC. V usage is TRBV6-2 or TRBV6-3 and J usage is TRBJ2-7, with D perhaps TRBD2 (6 bases). CDR3 size: 13 residues. Trimming cost V 4 bases and J 4 bases, with 11 bases left between them. Germline CDR1 MNHEY, CDR2 SVGEGT.

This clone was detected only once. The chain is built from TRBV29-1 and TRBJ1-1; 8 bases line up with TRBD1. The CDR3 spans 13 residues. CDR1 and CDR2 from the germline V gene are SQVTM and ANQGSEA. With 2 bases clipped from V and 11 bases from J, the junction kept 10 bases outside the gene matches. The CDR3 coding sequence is TGCAGCGTTGAATCGGGTCGGGACAGGCGGGCTTTCTTT. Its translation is CSVESGRDRRAFF.

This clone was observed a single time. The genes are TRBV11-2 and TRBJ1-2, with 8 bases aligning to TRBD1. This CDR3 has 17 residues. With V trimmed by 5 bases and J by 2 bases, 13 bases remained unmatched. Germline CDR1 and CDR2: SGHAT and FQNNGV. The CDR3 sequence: CASSEFPGTGFNYGYTF. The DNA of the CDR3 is TGTGCCAGCAGCGAATTTCCCGGGACAGGCTTCAACTATGGCTACACCTTC. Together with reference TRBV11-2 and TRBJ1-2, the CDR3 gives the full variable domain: EAGVAQSPRYKIIEKRQSVAFWCNPISGHATLYWYQQILGQGPKLLIQFQNNGVVDDSQLPKDRFSAERLKGVDSTLKIQPAKLEDSAVYLCASSEFPGTGFNYGYTFGSGTRLTVV.

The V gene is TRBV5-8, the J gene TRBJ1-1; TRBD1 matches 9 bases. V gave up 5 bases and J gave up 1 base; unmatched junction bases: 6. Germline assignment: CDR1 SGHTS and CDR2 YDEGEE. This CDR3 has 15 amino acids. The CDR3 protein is CASRLGGQGNTEAFF. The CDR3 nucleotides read TGTGCCAGCAGGCTGGGGGGACAGGGGAACACTGAAGCTTTCTTT.

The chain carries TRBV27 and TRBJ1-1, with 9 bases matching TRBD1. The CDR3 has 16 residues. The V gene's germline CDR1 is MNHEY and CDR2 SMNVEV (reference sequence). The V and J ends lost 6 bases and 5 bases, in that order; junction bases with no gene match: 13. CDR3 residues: CASRLNRDRAQTEAFF. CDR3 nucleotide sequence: TGTGCCAGCAGGTTAAATAGGGACAGGGCTCAAACTGAAGCTTTCTTT.

DNA for the CDR3: TGCGCCAGCAGCTTGGGTGGGGGACAGGGGCTCTACAATGAGCAGTTCTTC. Its translation is CASSLGGGQGLYNEQFF. V and J are TRBV5-1 and TRBJ2-1; TRBD1 agrees at 10 bases. With 0 bases clipped from V and 3 bases from J, the junction kept 6 bases outside the gene matches. The CDR3 spans 17 residues. Germline V gene lookup returns CDR1 SGHRS and CDR2 YFSETQ.

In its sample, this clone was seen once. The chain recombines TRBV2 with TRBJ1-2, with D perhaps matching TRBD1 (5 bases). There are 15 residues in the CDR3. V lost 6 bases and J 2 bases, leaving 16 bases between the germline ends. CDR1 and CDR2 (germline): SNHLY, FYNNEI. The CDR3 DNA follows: TGTGCCAGCAGGCGGGACCCCAATATAAACTATGGCTACACCTTC. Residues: CASRRDPNINYGYTF.

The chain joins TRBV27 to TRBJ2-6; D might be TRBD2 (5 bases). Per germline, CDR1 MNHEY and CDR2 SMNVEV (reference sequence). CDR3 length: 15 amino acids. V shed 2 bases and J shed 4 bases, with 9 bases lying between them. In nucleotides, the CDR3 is TGTGCCAGCAGTTTAGGGTGGAGGGGGGCCAACGTCCTGACTTTC. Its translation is CASSLGWRGANVLTF.

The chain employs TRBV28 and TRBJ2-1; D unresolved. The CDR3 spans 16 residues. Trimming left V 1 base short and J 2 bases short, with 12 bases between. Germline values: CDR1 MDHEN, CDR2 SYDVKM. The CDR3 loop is CASSLLAPLTYNEQFF. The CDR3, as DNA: TGTGCCAGCAGTTTATTGGCTCCCCTGACCTACAATGAGCAGTTCTTC.

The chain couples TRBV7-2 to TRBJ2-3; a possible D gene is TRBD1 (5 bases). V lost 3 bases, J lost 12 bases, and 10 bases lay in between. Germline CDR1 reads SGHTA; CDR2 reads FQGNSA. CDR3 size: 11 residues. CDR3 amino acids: CASSLGPHQYF. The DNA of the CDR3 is TGTGCCAGCAGCTTGGGGCCTCATCAGTATTTT. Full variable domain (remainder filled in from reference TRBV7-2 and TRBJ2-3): GAGVSQSPSNKVTEKGKDVELRCDPISGHTALYWYRQSLGQGLEFLIYFQGNSAPDKSGLPSDRFSAERTGGSVSTLTIQRTQQEDSAVYLCASSLGPHQYFGPGTRLTVL.